The 19 T cell receptor beta chains below all came from one sample that was sequenced in a study of T cells expressing NK-cell markers. TCRdb reprocessed the 5' RACE reads and keeps a single row for each CDR3 protein, giving no DNA. The ten most abundant clones cover about 0.4% of a sample with about 260,000 distinct CDR3 sequences. The sequencing input was blood T cells: a sorted CD56 or NKG2C T cell subset, CD4+ or CD8+ T cells, or bulk PBMC T cells (not recorded which). The receptors originated from a man younger than 35 in good health.

V gene TRBV12-3 or TRBV12-4 combines with J gene TRBJ2-4; TCRdb picks TRBD1, but there is no DNA to check that call. This CDR3 is built from 17 residues. CDR3 region: CASSSDRGWVAKNIQYF.

This chain joins TRBV4-2 and TRBJ2-1; the TCRdb D gene call, TRBD2, has no DNA to confirm it. Germline values: CDR1 LGHNA, CDR2 YNFKEQ. The CDR3 is 16 residues long. The CDR3 protein is CASSQERVWDNNEQFF.

The CDR3 here is CASGPTGRNIQYF. The V and J genes are TRBV5-6 and TRBJ2-4; TCRdb names TRBD1, which stays unverified in the absence of DNA. Germline lookup yields CDR1 SGHDT and CDR2 YYEEEE. This CDR3 has 13 residues.

This sequence joins TRBV7-9 and TRBJ2-7; TCRdb names TRBD2, which stays unverified in the absence of DNA. The CDR3 loop spans 16 amino acids. The germline V gene encodes CDR1 SEHNR and CDR2 FQNEAQ (reference sequence). CDR3 residues: CASSFFGEVLPKGQYF.

The rearrangement joins TRBV7-2 to TRBJ2-1. Germline V lookup: CDR1 SGHTA, CDR2 FQGNSA. This CDR3 has 14 residues. The CDR3 spells CASSAALAGSEQFF.

V usage is TRBV10-3 and J usage is TRBJ2-1; TCRdb gives TRBD1 as the D gene, but with no DNA this cannot be confirmed. The CDR3 is made up of 15 amino acids. The germline gives CDR1 ENHRY, CDR2 SYGVKD. CDR3 region: CAISATGTGSNEQFF.

V and J are TRBV5-1 and TRBJ2-3; TCRdb's assignment of TRBD2 cannot be checked, as there is no DNA. The CDR3 runs 15 residues. The germline V gene has CDR1 SGHRS and CDR2 YFSETQ. The CDR3 spells CASSLGREGLDTQYF.

The chain combines TRBV20-1 with TRBJ2-7; without DNA, the TCRdb call of TRBD1 cannot be checked. Germline values: CDR1 DFQATT, CDR2 SNEGSKA (reference sequence). CDR3 length: 11 residues. The CDR3 spells CSASGGFEQYF.

The chain carries TRBV20-1 and TRBJ2-3; the TRBD2 assignment by TCRdb is unverifiable without DNA. The CDR3 is made up of 17 amino acids. Germline assignment: CDR1 DFQATT and CDR2 SNEGSKA (reference sequence). This chain's CDR3 is CSARGSGRVIGTDTQYF.

The V gene is TRBV20-1, the J gene TRBJ1-4; TCRdb reports TRBD1, a call that lacks DNA to check it against. CDR3 length equals 13 residues. Germline V gives CDR1 DFQATT, CDR2 SNEGSKA (reference sequence). This CDR3 reads CSARTPSGEKLFF.

The chain is built from TRBV4-2 and TRBJ2-7; TCRdb designates TRBD2, a call that cannot be tested without DNA. This CDR3 is 16 amino acids long. Germline V gives CDR1 LGHNA, CDR2 YNFKEQ. The CDR3 here is CASSQDVAGGPYEQYF.

V is TRBV18 and J is TRBJ2-4. The CDR3 runs 13 residues. Germline CDR1 is KGHSH and CDR2 is LQKENI. CDR3 loop: CASSPSGGDIQYF. Using reference TRBV18 and TRBJ2-4 for the parts outside the CDR3, the full variable domain is NAGVMQNPRHLVRRRGQEARLRCSPMKGHSHVYWYRQLPEEGLKFMVYLQKENIIDESGMPKERFSAEFPKEGPSILRIQQVVRGDSAAYFCASSPSGGDIQYFGAGTRLSVL.

The chain combines TRBV12-3 or TRBV12-4 with TRBJ2-3; the TCRdb call, TRBD1, lacks DNA for checking. The CDR3 length is 13 residues. The CDR3 here is CASTWDSTDTQYF.

V is TRBV7-9 and J is TRBJ2-7; TCRdb's D call of TRBD1 is untestable without DNA. Per germline, CDR1 SEHNR and CDR2 FQNEAQ (reference sequence). The CDR3 extends over 13 amino acids. The CDR3 sequence is CASSGEDRNEQYF. Full variable domain (remainder filled in from reference TRBV7-9 and TRBJ2-7): DTGVSQNPRHKITKRGQNVTFRCDPISEHNRLYWYRQTLGQGPEFLTYFQNEAQLEKSRLLSDRFSAERPKGSFSTLEIQRTEQGDSAMYLCASSGEDRNEQYFGPGTRLTVT.

The chain combines TRBV27 with TRBJ1-1; TCRdb designates TRBD1, a call that cannot be tested without DNA. The CDR3 runs 15 residues. The germline CDR1 and CDR2 sequences are MNHEY and SMNVEV (reference sequence). CDR3 residues: CASRPITIQGTEAFF.

This chain uses TRBV6-1 with TRBJ1-5; TCRdb names TRBD1, which stays unverified in the absence of DNA. The length of the CDR3 is 15 residues. The germline CDR1 and CDR2 sequences are MNHNS and SASEGT. Here the CDR3 reads CASSDGTGNFQPQHF.

The rearrangement uses TRBV24-1 and TRBJ2-3; the TRBD2 assignment by TCRdb is unverifiable without DNA. Germline CDR1 and CDR2: KGHDR and SFDVKD. The CDR3 is 14 residues long. The CDR3 loop is CATSDLGLVGTQYF.

The chain links TRBV20-1 to TRBJ2-7; TCRdb designates TRBD2, a call that cannot be tested without DNA. CDR3 length: 15 residues. Germline lookup yields CDR1 DFQATT and CDR2 SNEGSKA (reference sequence). This CDR3 is CSASLLAGGTYEQYF.

The chain is built from TRBV29-1 and TRBJ1-5; the D gene TCRdb calls, TRBD1, cannot be checked with no DNA. Germline-derived CDR1 and CDR2 are SQVTM and ANQGSEA. The CDR3 contains 14 residues. This CDR3 reads CSVVEGATNQPQHF.